This T cell receptor (beta chain) was recorded in a study of blood T cell repertoires in COVID-19. Looking at the study overall: The United States, Italy and Spain provided the acute and convalescent COVID-19 samples.

Original methodology: From reference gene primer amplification, estimates of nucleated cell counts were derived. Repertoires were generated with immunoSEQ multiplex PCR, while TCRdb's copy carries only in-frame clones and drops some. That table supplies the V and J calls and clone size; D and trimming were determined from the DNA. The sample shows roughly 380,000 clones, about four fifths of them seen only once. Germline lookup yields CDR1 SGHDT and CDR2 YYEEEE. The V end was cut by 0 bases, the J end by 5 bases, with 11 bases between. The CDR3 runs to 14 residues. The specimen sequenced was peripheral blood. This receptor was obtained from a human donor with acute or convalescent COVID-19. The donor label of this sample is uncertain. The chain employs TRBV5-6 and TRBJ2-5; D is perhaps TRBD1 (6 bases). The CDR3 nucleotides are TGTGCCAGCAGCTTGGGAGGGACATTTGAGACCCAGTACTTC. Its protein is CASSLGGTFETQYF.